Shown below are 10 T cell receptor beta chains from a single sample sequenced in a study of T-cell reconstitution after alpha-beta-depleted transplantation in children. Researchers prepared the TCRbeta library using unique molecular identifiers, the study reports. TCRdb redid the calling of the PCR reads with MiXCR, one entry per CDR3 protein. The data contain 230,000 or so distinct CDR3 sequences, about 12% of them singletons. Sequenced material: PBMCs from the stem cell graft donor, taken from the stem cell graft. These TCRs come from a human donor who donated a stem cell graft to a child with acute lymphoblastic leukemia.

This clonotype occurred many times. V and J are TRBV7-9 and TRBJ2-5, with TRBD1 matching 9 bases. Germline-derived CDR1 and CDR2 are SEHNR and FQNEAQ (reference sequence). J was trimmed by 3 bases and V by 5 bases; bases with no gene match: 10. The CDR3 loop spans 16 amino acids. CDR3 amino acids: CASSPWTGADEETQYF. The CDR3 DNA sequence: TGTGCCAGCAGCCCGTGGACAGGGGCCGACGAAGAGACCCAGTACTTC.

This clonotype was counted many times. CDR3 DNA sequence: TGCGCCAGCAGGACAGATTACAATGAGCAGTTCTTC. It codes for CASRTDYNEQFF. The V and J genes are TRBV5-1 and TRBJ2-1; weak D call: TRBD1 (5 bases). The V gene lost 5 bases and the J gene lost 4 bases, with 7 bases spanning the gap. The germline V gene has CDR1 SGHRS and CDR2 YFSETQ. This CDR3 has 12 residues.

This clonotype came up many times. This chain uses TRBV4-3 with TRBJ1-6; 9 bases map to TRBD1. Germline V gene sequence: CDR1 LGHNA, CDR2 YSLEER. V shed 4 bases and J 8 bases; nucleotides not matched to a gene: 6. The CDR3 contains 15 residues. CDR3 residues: CASSPGQGPDSPLHF. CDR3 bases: TGCGCCAGCAGCCCGGGACAGGGACCAGATTCACCCCTCCACTTT.

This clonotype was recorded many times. The CDR3: CASSWRLAGSHEQYF. In DNA, the CDR3 is TGCGCCAGCAGCTGGCGGCTAGCGGGATCCCATGAGCAGTACTTC. The rearrangement links TRBV5-1 to TRBJ2-7, with TRBD2 matching over 9 bases. The V and J ends lost 3 bases and 7 bases, in that order; junction bases with no gene match: 11. CDR3 length equals 15 residues. Germline CDR1 reads SGHRS; CDR2 reads YFSETQ.

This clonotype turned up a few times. The CDR3 region is CASSFSRIAGDASTDTQYF. The CDR3 DNA follows: TGTGCCAGCAGTTTCTCCCGGATAGCGGGGGACGCAAGCACAGATACGCAGTATTTT. The chain joins TRBV28 to TRBJ2-3; 9 bases agree with TRBD2. This CDR3 region has 19 residues. V lost 3 bases and J lost 0; bases outside the gene matches: 13. Germline loops: CDR1 MDHEN, CDR2 SYDVKM.

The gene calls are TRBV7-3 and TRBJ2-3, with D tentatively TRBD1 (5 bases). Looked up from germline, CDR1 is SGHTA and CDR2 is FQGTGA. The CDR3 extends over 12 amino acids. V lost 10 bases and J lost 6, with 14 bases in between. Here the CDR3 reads CAICLNRDTQYF. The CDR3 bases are TGTGCCATCTGCCTTAACAGGGATACGCAGTATTTT.

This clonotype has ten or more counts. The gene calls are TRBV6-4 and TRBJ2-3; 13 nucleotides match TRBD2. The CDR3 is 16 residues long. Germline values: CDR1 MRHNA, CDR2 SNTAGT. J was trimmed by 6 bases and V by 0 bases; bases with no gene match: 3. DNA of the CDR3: TGTGCCAGCAGTGACTCAGGGACTAGCGGGGATGATACGCAGTATTTT. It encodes CASSDSGTSGDDTQYF.

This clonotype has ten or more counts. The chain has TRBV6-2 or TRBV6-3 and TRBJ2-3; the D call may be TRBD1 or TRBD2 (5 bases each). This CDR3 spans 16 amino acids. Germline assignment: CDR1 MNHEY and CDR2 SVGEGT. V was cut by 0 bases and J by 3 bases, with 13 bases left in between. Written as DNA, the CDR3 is TGTGCCAGCAGTTACTCGAGGGAAGGGGCGACAGATACGCAGTATTTT. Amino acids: CASSYSREGATDTQYF.

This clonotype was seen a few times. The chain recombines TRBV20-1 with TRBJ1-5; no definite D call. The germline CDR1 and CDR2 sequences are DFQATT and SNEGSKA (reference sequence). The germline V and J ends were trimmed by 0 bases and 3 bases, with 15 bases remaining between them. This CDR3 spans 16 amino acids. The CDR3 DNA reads TGCAGTGCTAGAGATCCCTCGGGAAGTTCCAATCAGCCCCAGCATTTT. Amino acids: CSARDPSGSSNQPQHF.

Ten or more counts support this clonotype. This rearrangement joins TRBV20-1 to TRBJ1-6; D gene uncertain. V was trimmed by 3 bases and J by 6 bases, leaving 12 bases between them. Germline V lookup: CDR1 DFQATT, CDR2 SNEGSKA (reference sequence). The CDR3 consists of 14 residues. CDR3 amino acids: CSASLTRPNSPLHF. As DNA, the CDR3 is TGCAGTGCTAGCCTTACAAGACCTAATTCACCCCTCCACTTT.